Listed below are T cell receptor beta chains from one sample, sequenced in a study of T cells in Graves' hyperthyroidism and ophthalmopathy. TCRdb re-called the multiplex PCR reads through MiXCR, storing one row per CDR3 protein. The sample lists approximately 430,000 distinct CDR3 sequences, 15% to 17% seen once, with over 12% in the top ten. Sequenced sample: blood. The receptor source for this set is a young woman with Graves' hyperthyroidism. Both conserved end residues are part of each CDR3. D genes are given only for firm matches. Part of the rows lack a size; the others show once, few, many or a class for expanded clones.

abundance: many
v_gene: TRBV2
j_gene: TRBJ2-3
d_gene: NA
CDR3aa: CASSEASGYTQYF
CDR3nt: TGTGCCAGCAGTGAAGCATCCGGGTATACGCAGTATTTT

abundance: NA
v_gene: TRBV12-3/TRBV12-4
j_gene: TRBJ2-2
d_gene: TRBD2
CDR3aa: CASSPHFSGVPGGELLF
CDR3nt: TGTGCCAGCAGTCCCCACTTTAGCGGGGTACCCGGCGGGGAGCTGCTTTTT

abundance: many
v_gene: TRBV28
j_gene: TRBJ2-5
d_gene: NA
CDR3aa: CASSWESRETQYF
CDR3nt: TGTGCCAGCAGTTGGGAAAGTCGGGAGACCCAGTACTTC

abundance: NA
v_gene: TRBV15
j_gene: TRBJ2-5
d_gene: TRBD2
CDR3aa: CATSSDGLAGVTEYF
CDR3nt: TGTGCCACCAGCAGTGATGGACTAGCGGGAGTGACTGAGTACTTC

abundance: many
v_gene: TRBV5-1
j_gene: TRBJ2-7
d_gene: TRBD2
CDR3aa: CASAGLAGYEQYF
CDR3nt: TGCGCCAGCGCGGGACTAGCGGGTTACGAGCAGTACTTC

abundance: many
v_gene: TRBV2
j_gene: TRBJ1-5
d_gene: NA
CDR3aa: CASRPDRTLRNQPQHF
CDR3nt: TGTGCCAGCAGGCCTGACCGGACCCTCCGCAATCAGCCCCAGCATTTT

abundance: many
v_gene: TRBV5-1
j_gene: TRBJ2-7
d_gene: NA
CDR3aa: CASSLAGHPSYEQYF
CDR3nt: TGCGCCAGCAGCTTGGCGGGACACCCTTCCTACGAGCAGTACTTC

abundance: many
v_gene: TRBV6-6
j_gene: TRBJ2-7
d_gene: TRBD2
CDR3aa: CASSYQRETYEQYF
CDR3nt: TGTGCCAGCAGTTACCAGCGGGAGACGTACGAGCAGTACTTC

abundance: few
v_gene: TRBV24-1
j_gene: TRBJ2-2
d_gene: TRBD1
CDR3aa: CATSGRQGVTGELFF
CDR3nt: TGTGCCACCAGTGGGAGACAGGGTGTCACCGGGGAGCTGTTTTTT

abundance: NA
v_gene: TRBV20-1
j_gene: TRBJ2-2
d_gene: TRBD1
CDR3aa: CSASLGQGTGELFF
CDR3nt: TGCAGTGCTAGTCTGGGACAGGGCACCGGGGAGCTGTTTTTT

abundance: many
v_gene: TRBV12-3/TRBV12-4
j_gene: TRBJ2-7
d_gene: NA
CDR3aa: CASSILTLRGGGYKAYEQYF
CDR3nt: TGTGCCAGCAGTATCCTGACTTTAAGGGGTGGAGGGTACAAAGCCTACGAGCAGTACTTC

abundance: few
v_gene: TRBV20-1
j_gene: TRBJ1-3
d_gene: NA
CDR3aa: CSAQTTGNTIYF
CDR3nt: TGCAGTGCACAAACCACCGGAAACACCATATATTTT

abundance: many
v_gene: TRBV11-2
j_gene: TRBJ2-5
d_gene: NA
CDR3aa: CASSQGRGLGETQYF
CDR3nt: TGTGCCAGCAGCCAGGGCAGGGGCCTCGGGGAGACCCAGTACTTC

abundance: few
v_gene: TRBV20-1
j_gene: TRBJ2-7
d_gene: NA
CDR3aa: CSARRGQTLYEQYF
CDR3nt: TGCAGTGCCAGGCGGGGGCAGACACTCTACGAGCAGTACTTC

abundance: NA
v_gene: TRBV12-3/TRBV12-4
j_gene: TRBJ2-2
d_gene: TRBD2
CDR3aa: CASSLSGLAGELFF
CDR3nt: TGTGCCAGCAGTTTATCGGGACTAGCCGGGGAGCTGTTTTTT

abundance: NA
v_gene: TRBV9
j_gene: TRBJ2-2
d_gene: TRBD1
CDR3aa: CASSAYRGIPTGELFF
CDR3nt: TGTGCCAGCAGCGCTTACAGGGGGATACCCACCGGGGAGCTGTTTTTT

abundance: few
v_gene: TRBV5-1
j_gene: TRBJ2-7
d_gene: TRBD1
CDR3aa: CASSLGDRSEQYF
CDR3nt: TGCGCCAGCAGCTTGGGGGACAGATCCGAGCAGTACTTC

abundance: NA
v_gene: TRBV9
j_gene: TRBJ1-1
d_gene: NA
CDR3aa: CASSALDRRNTEAFF
CDR3nt: TGTGCCAGCAGCGCTCTAGACAGGAGGAACACTGAAGCTTTCTTT

abundance: many
v_gene: TRBV3-1
j_gene: TRBJ2-7
d_gene: TRBD1
CDR3aa: CASSPRLTGGFYEQYF
CDR3nt: TGTGCCAGCAGCCCGAGACTGACAGGGGGTTTCTACGAGCAGTACTTC

abundance: NA
v_gene: TRBV7-3
j_gene: TRBJ2-3
d_gene: NA
CDR3aa: CASSLMGDADTQYF
CDR3nt: TGTGCCAGCAGCTTAATGGGAGACGCAGATACGCAGTATTTT

abundance: many
v_gene: TRBV20-1
j_gene: TRBJ2-3
d_gene: TRBD2
CDR3aa: CSAIRGGPTDTQYF
CDR3nt: TGCAGTGCGATTCGCGGGGGGCCCACAGATACGCAGTATTTT

abundance: NA
v_gene: TRBV6-1
j_gene: TRBJ1-5
d_gene: NA
CDR3aa: CASRKTGLQPQHF
CDR3nt: TGTGCCAGCAGAAAGACAGGTCTGCAGCCCCAGCATTTT

abundance: many
v_gene: TRBV2
j_gene: TRBJ2-7
d_gene: NA
CDR3aa: CASDLAKYEQYF
CDR3nt: TGTGCCAGCGACCTTGCCAAATACGAGCAGTACTTC

abundance: many
v_gene: TRBV6-1
j_gene: TRBJ1-1
d_gene: TRBD1
CDR3aa: CASRSGTVNTEAFF
CDR3nt: TGTGCCAGCAGGAGCGGGACAGTGAACACTGAAGCTTTCTTT

abundance: NA
v_gene: TRBV25-1
j_gene: TRBJ1-2
d_gene: NA
CDR3aa: CASSELGTGNYGYTF
CDR3nt: TGTGCCAGCAGTGAATTAGGTACAGGGAACTATGGCTACACCTTC

abundance: many
v_gene: TRBV7-2
j_gene: TRBJ2-1
d_gene: NA
CDR3aa: CASSLAGTGNNEQFF
CDR3nt: TGTGCCAGCAGCTTAGCTGGGACTGGCAACAATGAGCAGTTCTTC

abundance: many
v_gene: TRBV4-3
j_gene: TRBJ1-5
d_gene: NA
CDR3aa: CASSQLHGSNQPQHF
CDR3nt: TGCGCCAGCAGCCAACTGCACGGCAGCAATCAGCCCCAGCATTTT

abundance: few
v_gene: TRBV5-5
j_gene: TRBJ2-3
d_gene: NA
CDR3aa: CASSPGRFTDTQYF
CDR3nt: TGTGCCAGCAGCCCCGGACGGTTCACAGATACGCAGTATTTT

abundance: many
v_gene: TRBV7-6
j_gene: TRBJ1-5
d_gene: NA
CDR3aa: CASSLGREQPQHF
CDR3nt: TGTGCCAGCAGCCTCGGCCGGGAGCAGCCCCAGCATTTT

abundance: many
v_gene: TRBV11-2
j_gene: TRBJ2-1
d_gene: TRBD1
CDR3aa: CASSLDHRDRVRNEQFF
CDR3nt: TGTGCCAGCAGCTTAGACCACCGGGACAGGGTCCGCAATGAGCAGTTCTTC

abundance: few
v_gene: TRBV12-3/TRBV12-4
j_gene: TRBJ1-6
d_gene: NA
CDR3aa: CASSHPGSNSPLHF
CDR3nt: TGTGCCAGCAGCCATCCGGGCTCAAATTCACCCCTCCACTTT

abundance: NA
v_gene: TRBV6-6
j_gene: TRBJ1-4
d_gene: NA
CDR3aa: CASSYVRKNEKLFF
CDR3nt: TGTGCCAGCAGTTACGTCCGGAAAAATGAAAAACTGTTTTTT

abundance: many
v_gene: TRBV11-2
j_gene: TRBJ1-2
d_gene: NA
CDR3aa: CASSLDPKTNYGYTF
CDR3nt: TGTGCCAGCAGCTTAGATCCGAAAACTAACTATGGCTACACCTTC

abundance: many
v_gene: TRBV27
j_gene: TRBJ2-5
d_gene: NA
CDR3aa: CASSSYRDQQGQETQYF
CDR3nt: TGTGCCAGCAGTTCCTACCGGGACCAACAAGGGCAAGAGACCCAGTACTTC

abundance: NA
v_gene: TRBV7-9
j_gene: TRBJ1-4
d_gene: NA
CDR3aa: CASSLTQGPATNEKLFF
CDR3nt: TGTGCCAGCAGCTTAACGCAGGGCCCTGCAACTAATGAAAAACTGTTTTTT

abundance: many
v_gene: TRBV20-1
j_gene: TRBJ2-5
d_gene: TRBD1
CDR3aa: CSAPPGGETQYF
CDR3nt: TGCAGTGCCCCCCCAGGGGGAGAGACCCAGTACTTC

abundance: NA
v_gene: TRBV5-1
j_gene: TRBJ2-4
d_gene: TRBD1
CDR3aa: CASSSGPGTAIQYF
CDR3nt: TGCGCCAGCAGCTCCGGCCCTGGGACAGCGATTCAGTACTTC